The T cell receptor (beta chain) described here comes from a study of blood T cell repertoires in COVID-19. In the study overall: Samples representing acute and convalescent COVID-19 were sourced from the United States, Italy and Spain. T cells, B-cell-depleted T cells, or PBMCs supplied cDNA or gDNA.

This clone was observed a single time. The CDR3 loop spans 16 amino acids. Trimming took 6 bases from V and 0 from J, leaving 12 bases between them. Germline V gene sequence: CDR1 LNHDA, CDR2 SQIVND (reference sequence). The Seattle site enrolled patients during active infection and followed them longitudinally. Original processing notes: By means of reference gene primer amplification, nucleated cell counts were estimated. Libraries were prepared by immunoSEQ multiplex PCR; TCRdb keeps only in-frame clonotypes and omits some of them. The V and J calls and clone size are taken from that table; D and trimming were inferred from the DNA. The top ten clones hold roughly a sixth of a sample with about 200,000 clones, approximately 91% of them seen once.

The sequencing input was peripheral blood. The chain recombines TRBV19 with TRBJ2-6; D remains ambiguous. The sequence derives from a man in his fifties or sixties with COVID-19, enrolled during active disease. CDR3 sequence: CASSGSTYSGANVLTF. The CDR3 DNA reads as TGTGCCAGTAGCGGTAGCACTTACTCTGGGGCCAACGTCCTGACTTTC.